This T cell receptor beta chain was sequenced in a study of blood T cell repertoires in COVID-19. The method was immunoSEQ multiplex PCR; TCRdb's version includes in-frame clones alone and lacks a portion of them. This table holds 490,000 or so clones, approximately 90% found once. This CDR3 spans 15 amino acids. Trimming pared 4 bases from V and 4 bases from J, leaving 17 bases between. The germline CDR1 and CDR2 sequences are MNHNY and SVGAGI (reference sequence). What was sequenced was PBMCs or T cells enriched from blood (not recorded which). The origin of this receptor is a middle-aged woman who had recovered from COVID-19. V is TRBV6-6 and J is TRBJ2-7, with D perhaps TRBD1 (6 bases). The CDR3 bases are TGTGCCAGCAGTTTAGTTCAGGGGTGGGAATACGAGCAGTACTTC. Translated, it gives CASSLVQGWEYEQYF.